Below, one T cell receptor (beta chain) is given with its context. CDR3 length equals 12 residues. V lost 8 bases to trimming and J lost 2 bases; unmatched junction nucleotides: 3. Germline CDR1 and CDR2: SGHTA and FQGNSA. The entry originates in a study of T cell clones after liver transplantation. As for the study in general: Pre-transplant mixed lymphocyte reactions yielded third-party-reactive TCRbeta sequences as comparators for graft-donor-reactive sequences. At least one year of complete immunosuppression withdrawal without enzymes over twice normal defined tolerance.

Method: immunoSEQ multiplex PCR; TCRdb's copy keeps in-frame clones and lacks some. The sample has about 75,000 clones, 80% to 90% seen once. Source: CD4+ T cells from blood, taken 48 months after liver transplant. The origin of this receptor is a human patient who received a liver transplant. Part of the T cell pool may stem from the graft donor. V and J are TRBV7-2 and TRBJ2-7, with TRBD1 matching 7 bases. CDR3 amino acids: CASGQDAYEQYF. The CDR3 DNA reads as TGTGCCAGCGGACAGGATGCCTACGAGCAGTACTTC. The full variable domain, with the rest looked up from reference TRBV7-2 and TRBJ2-7, is GAGVSQSPSNKVTEKGKDVELRCDPISGHTALYWYRQSLGQGLEFLIYFQGNSAPDKSGLPSDRFSAERTGGSVSTLTIQRTQQEDSAVYLCASGQDAYEQYFGPGTRLTVT.